This TCR beta chain is from a study of T cells in Graves' hyperthyroidism and ophthalmopathy (dated by TCRdb to the late 2010s). Context from the whole study: Peripheral blood samples were taken at the time of initial diagnosis, prior to any treatment. TCR V-J signatures able to tell the groups apart were searched for in a discovery cohort of some 100 patients, of whom 43 had Graves' ophthalmopathy and 55 to 60 had stable Graves' hyperthyroidism. Prospective prediction of ophthalmopathy was tested in an independent validation cohort consisting of 18 to 20 hyperthyroidism patients and 15 to 17 patients who later progressed to ophthalmopathy. For training and testing, the 80 to 100 patients in the discovery cohort were randomly divided in a 7:3 ratio. In more than 5 Graves' hyperthyroidism patients, the study also compared T-cell repertoires from thyroid tissue with T-cell repertoires from blood. Once sampling was done, hyperthyroidism patients were given methimazole at a starting dose of 30 mg daily, whereas ophthalmopathy patients were given high-dose intravenous methylprednisolone. The paper reports TCR Vbeta CDR3 sequencing of some 140 peripheral blood samples: some 44 ophthalmopathy, approximately 74 hyperthyroidism and around 17 progressor patients. Study-wide conclusions, independent of this receptor: No statistical method was used to fix the sample size in advance, and group allocation was not hidden from the investigators. A 13 V-J signature model separated ophthalmopathy from stable hyperthyroidism, with around 88% sensitivity and roughly 82% specificity in cross-validation and 80%/75% in testing. During validation, the model predicted progression to ophthalmopathy a median of approximately 6 months ahead of onset, with around 65% sensitivity and 72% to 85% specificity. Most expanded thyroid clonotypes (frequency above 0.001) were also detected in blood, suggesting blood repertoires may reflect thyroid immune responses.

For CDR1 and CDR2, the germline V gene lists SGDLS and YYNGEE. CDR3 length: 14 amino acids, cysteine to phenylalanine. Kept here is only the CDR3 DNA, which spans 42 bases and is read in frame from base 1. At the junction V is shortened by 3 bases and J by 7 bases; bases outside the gene matches: 4. TCR beta CDR3 regions were amplified from RNA transcripts. The first round of RT-PCR for the TCR CDR3 was performed with the HTBI primer set and the Qiagen OneStep RT-PCR kit. Libraries were constructed in a second round of multiplex PCR, after which size selection and purification were carried out. The libraries were sequenced on an Illumina HiSeq2000 using paired-end 100 bp reads. The study's processing was this. Raw data were processed with SOAPnuke, discarding reads with adapters, uncalled bases, mean Phred below 15, or no exact constant-primer or identifier match. COPE v1.2.5 was used to merge the high-quality paired reads, and each unique nucleotide sequence was defined as a clonotype. MiTCR v1.1 was used to align clonotypes to the IMGT TRBV, TRBD and TRBJ reference segments. Analysis was restricted to V-J combinations with a frequency above 0.0001, which covered just over 98% of repertoires. The TCS score was defined as F50 (clonal expansion) divided by E x V (chaos), with BLOSUM62-based TCRdist calculated between CDR3 peptides within each V-J. Welch's t-statistics and random forest reduced 500 to 550 V-J features to 13, which were used in a naive Bayes classifier (R e1071). TCRdb reprocessed the public reads (quality trimming at Q25 with fastp, clone calling with MiXCR) and kept in-frame beta chains. Each entry merges the rows of one CDR3 protein and shows their most common DNA and genes. It is TCRdb's table, rather than the study itself, that gives the V and J calls and clone size. For this sample there are about 180,000 distinct CDR3 sequences; 15% to 20% appear just once. The top ten hold roughly 32% of the sample.

A patient counted as having stable Graves' hyperthyroidism if no progression to ophthalmopathy occurred over 18 months of follow-up. Hyperthyroidism patients were aged 18 to 65 years and newly diagnosed, with disease duration of less than 2 months. The study excluded patients with uncontrolled infections, other autoimmune diseases, pregnancy or lactation. Diagnoses relied on clinical symptoms, serum thyroxine and TRAb, thyroid ultrasound and orbital computed tomography. Ficoll-Paque density gradient centrifugation was used to isolate PBMCs from 8.5 to 10 ml of fresh peripheral blood. Total RNA was extracted with Trizol reagent, and quality was checked on an Agilent 2100 Bioanalyzer. In its sample, this clonotype was seen a few times. What antigen it recognizes has not been identified. There are no base qualities to consult, and no much larger clone falls within one base.

This receptor was identified in a woman in her forties or fifties with Graves' hyperthyroidism. Sequenced: blood. This receptor chain uses TRBV9 and TRBJ1-6, and TRBD1 matches 7 of the central bases. The bases are TGTGCCAGCAGCGGGGGACAGATCAATTCACCCCTCCACTTT. This encodes CASSGGQINSPLHF.